This T cell receptor beta chain was obtained from a study of blood T cells in healthy people across ages (dated by TCRdb to the mid-2010s). Study-wide context: In model experiments, roughly one uniquely barcoded TCR beta cDNA molecule per two T cells was captured by template switching. Using deep sequencing normalized with unique cDNA molecular identifiers, the study measured how TCR beta repertoire diversity changes with age. To avoid experimental bias, donors of different ages were randomly spread across the sequencing lanes. Four age groups were formed from the donors: young (average approximately 15 years), middle-aged (roughly 38), aged (over 55) and long-lived (around 82). For two donors (one aged 18 to 30 and one aged 80 or older), the study analyzed two additional independent replicas of 1 million unique cDNA reads from the same blood draw.

The 39 donors, aged about 6 to 95 years, were systemically healthy Caucasian individuals from Russia. Each donor gave 8 to 10 milliliters of peripheral blood, drawn into EDTA-treated Vacutainer tubes. PBMCs were isolated by Ficoll-Paque density-gradient centrifugation, with at least 6 million obtained per sample. Total RNA was extracted from PBMCs with Trizol reagent, with at least 6 micrograms obtained per sample. Naive CD45RAhigh/CD27high T cell percentages were measured by flow cytometry on a PBMC aliquot from every donor. Libraries were made using 5' RACE. TCRdb lists the instrument as Illumina HiSeq 2500. A second roughly 6 to 12 cycle PCR used a sample-barcoded 5' primer and a J-beta primer mix. Each TCR beta cDNA molecule received a unique molecular identifier from a template-switch 5' adaptor carrying 12 random nucleotides. Each sample yielded at least 2.5 million CDR3-containing paired-end reads. All of the RNA was converted into first-strand cDNA using the Mint cDNA synthesis kit, with a TRBC-specific oligonucleotide serving as the primer. Following uracil-DNA glycosylase treatment, a first 18-cycle PCR with universal primers M1SS and BC2_uni_R was performed on all cDNA. Turning to the authors' computational methods: Normalization of each sample was performed by random selection of 1 million high-quality reads, each carrying a distinct molecular identifier. Reads with shared molecular identifiers were discarded instead of being binned into consensus sequences. MiTCR, with a Q25 quality threshold and the strictest error-elimination algorithm, was used for CDR3 identification, clonotype clustering and error correction. A nonparametric unseen species model with Euler transformation was used to estimate lower-bound total TCR beta diversity. TCRdb reprocessing: public reads trimmed at Q25 with fastp, clones called with MiXCR, in-frame beta chains kept. Rows merge per CDR3 protein into single entries with the most common DNA and genes. TCRdb's processing, not the authors', yielded these V and J calls. The sample table holds hundreds of thousands of distinct CDR3 sequences, of which about 42% were seen once. The ten largest account for 15% to 20% of the sample.

Via the germline V gene, CDR1 is LGHNA and CDR2 YSLEER. Trimming at the junction amounts to 1 base on V and 1 base on J, and the germline ends lie 16 bases apart. Including cysteine and phenylalanine, the CDR3 has 17 amino acids. Only the CDR3 part of the read is kept: 51 bases, read in frame from the first base. Here is what the overall study found, with its caveats: Estimates of total diversity from one million sequenced T cells were regarded as lower bounds and underestimates. Compared with the aged group, the long-lived group had more naive CD4+ T cells, fewer expanded clones and increased TCR diversity, suggesting age selection. The percentage of naive T cells measured by flow cytometry correlated strongly with observed TCR beta diversity. Bulk unsorted PBMC profiling prevented conclusive comparison of naive and antigen-experienced compartments. As age increased, observed TCR beta diversity per million T cells dropped in a roughly linear way, and a significant reduction was already evident by age about 40. Donor CMV infection status was unknown, potentially confounding age-related changes in expanded clonotypes.

A word on this clonotype: Its antigen remains unidentified. Base qualities were left out, and no much larger clone turns up one base away.

The sequence joins TRBV4-3 to TRBJ2-5; the D call is possibly TRBD1 or TRBD2, each sharing 6 bases. The sequence came from a man of 80 years or more in good health. The source material was blood. The CDR3 region has the sequence CASSQGWSGGGQETQYF. In nucleotide form, the sequence is TGCGCCAGCAGCCAAGGTTGGAGCGGAGGGGGCCAAGAGACCCAGTACTTC.